The next 17 T cell receptor beta chains were all read from a single sample in a study of shared clonotypes between healthy human individuals. Some clones are missing from TCRdb's copy, which holds only in-frame ones; the method was immunoSEQ multiplex PCR. The data show 400,000 to 500,000 clones, with roughly 85% seen just once and 12% held by the top ten. Sample: PBMCs. The receptors here all came from a woman between 40 and 55 years old in good health. Some clones in this sample may be carry-over from other donors' samples.

This clone has a count of ten or more. The CDR3 loop is CASSIGHSNQPQHF. The CDR3 region has the DNA TGTGCCAGCTCCATCGGACATAGCAATCAGCCCCAGCATTTT. This chain links TRBV18 with TRBJ1-5, with D maybe TRBD1 (5 bases). This CDR3 comprises 14 residues. Germline loops: CDR1 KGHSH, CDR2 LQKENI. V was shortened by 6 bases and J by 0 bases, with 9 bases between the two germline ends.

This clone was seen only a few times. The chain is built from TRBV30 and TRBJ1-1; 7 bases are a match to TRBD1. From germline, CDR1 is GTSNPN and CDR2 SVGIG (reference sequence). This CDR3 has 14 residues. V lost 3 bases, J lost 4 bases, and 8 bases stayed unmatched. CDR3 sequence reads: CAWSEGGVSTEAFF. The CDR3 nucleotides read TGTGCCTGGAGCGAAGGGGGCGTGAGCACTGAAGCTTTCTTT.

The V gene is TRBV2, the J gene TRBJ2-5, with 7 bases lining up with TRBD1. CDR1 is SNHLY and CDR2 is FYNNEI in the germline V gene. The CDR3 covers 14 residues. Trimming cost V 5 bases and J 0 bases; bases outside gene matches: 3. The CDR3 nucleotides are TGTGCCAGCAGTCGCGACAGGGACCAAGAGACCCAGTACTTC. Translated: CASSRDRDQETQYF.

The V and J genes are TRBV19 and TRBJ2-3; D is undetermined. Trimming removed 0 bases from V and 6 bases from J, with 10 bases in between. Germline values: CDR1 LNHDA, CDR2 SQIVND (reference sequence). This CDR3 comprises 14 residues. DNA for the CDR3: TGTGCCAGTAGTATAGATTGGTCGGCGGATACGCAGTATTTT. It specifies CASSIDWSADTQYF.

The V call is TRBV6-5, the J call TRBJ2-5; D perhaps matches TRBD1 (6 bases). The V end was cut by 6 bases, the J end by 1 base, with 9 bases between. Per germline, CDR1 MNHEY and CDR2 SVGAGI. This CDR3 has 13 residues. The DNA for the CDR3 is TGTGCCAGCAGCCAGGGGCTCCAAGAGACCCAGTACTTC. It codes for CASSQGLQETQYF.

As for this clone: Other DNA sequences in the sample encode the same CDR3. The rearrangement joins TRBV28 to TRBJ1-4; perhaps TRBD1 as D (5 bases). V was pared by 3 bases and J by 1 base, with 6 bases between. Germline assignment: CDR1 MDHEN and CDR2 SYDVKM. The CDR3 is made up of 14 amino acids. Here the CDR3 reads CASSFGGTNEKLFF. CDR3 sequence (DNA): TGTGCCAGCAGTTTCGGGGGAACTAATGAAAAACTGTTTTTT.

In DNA, the CDR3 is TGCGCCAGCACCCCGAGGCAGGGGGCATGGGAGCAGTACTTC. It specifies CASTPRQGAWEQYF. The chain uses TRBV5-1 and TRBJ2-7; 8 nucleotides line up with TRBD1. The CDR3 length is 14 residues. The junction had 12 bases not matched to a gene; V was cut back by 6 bases and J by 7 bases. Germline CDR1 SGHRS, CDR2 YFSETQ.

J is TRBJ2-2 and V is TRBV7-2; the match to TRBD2 covers 12 bases. CDR1 and CDR2 from the germline V gene are SGHTA and FQGNSA. V was clipped by 3 bases and J by 1 base; unmatched bases: 6. This CDR3 contains 18 residues. CDR3 in DNA: TGTGCCAGCAGCTTCCGAACTAGCGGGAGGATGAACACCGGGGAGCTGTTTTTT. Protein: CASSFRTSGRMNTGELFF. Combining the CDR3 with reference TRBV7-2 and TRBJ2-2 gives the whole variable domain GAGVSQSPSNKVTEKGKDVELRCDPISGHTALYWYRQSLGQGLEFLIYFQGNSAPDKSGLPSDRFSAERTGGSVSTLTIQRTQQEDSAVYLCASSFRTSGRMNTGELFFGEGSRLTVL.

Comment on this clone: A far larger clone is off by one base, so a read error is likely. Other DNA sequences from this sample encode an identical CDR3 as well. V is TRBV11-1 and J is TRBJ2-1; D possibly corresponds to TRBD2 (6 bases). This CDR3 has 14 residues. Trimming pared 0 bases from V and 3 bases from J, leaving 6 bases between. CDR1 SGHAT and CDR2 FQDESV come from the germline V gene (reference sequence). CDR3 nucleotide sequence: TGTGCCAGCAGCTTAGCGGGAGGCTACAATGAGCAGTTCTTC. This gives the protein CASSLAGGYNEQFF.

The J gene is TRBJ2-3, the V gene TRBV18, with D perhaps TRBD1 (5 bases). CDR1 and CDR2 from the germline V gene are KGHSH and LQKENI. V lost 2 bases, J lost 0 bases, and 12 bases lay in between. There are 16 residues in the CDR3. For the CDR3, the DNA is TGTGCCAGCTCACCAATACAGGCCACTAGCACAGATACGCAGTATTTT. As protein: CASSPIQATSTDTQYF.

The chain employs TRBV28 and TRBJ1-2, with D tentatively TRBD1 (5 bases). The germline V gene encodes CDR1 MDHEN and CDR2 SYDVKM. The germline V and J ends were trimmed by 7 bases and 6 bases, with 18 bases remaining between them. The CDR3 totals 14 residues. The CDR3 DNA sequence: TGTGCCAGCACCAACCCGGGGGTTAGGGATGGCTACACCTTC. It is translated as CASTNPGVRDGYTF.

The chain employs TRBV5-1 and TRBJ2-2; D is perhaps TRBD1 (5 bases). V lost 0 bases, J lost 6 bases, and 12 bases lay in between. There are 15 residues in the CDR3. Germline CDR1 reads SGHRS; CDR2 reads YFSETQ. CDR3 bases: TGCGCCAGCAGCTTGGGCAGGGATGGCGCCGGGGAGCTGTTTTTT. It specifies CASSLGRDGAGELFF.

The CDR3 loop is CASKPRVGHEQFF. In nucleotides, the CDR3 is TGTGCCAGCAAGCCGAGGGTTGGGCATGAGCAGTTCTTC. This rearrangement joins TRBV7-9 to TRBJ2-1, with TRBD2 as a possible D gene (5 bases). The germline V gene has CDR1 SEHNR and CDR2 FQNEAQ (reference sequence). Between the trimmed V and J ends, which lost 7 bases and 8 bases, there was a span of 15 bases. The CDR3 runs to 13 residues.

The chain links TRBV25-1 to TRBJ2-7, with 8 bases lining up with TRBD1. This CDR3 is 14 amino acids long. Germline V CDR1 and CDR2: MGHDK, SYGVNS. V lost 6 bases and J lost 0; bases outside the gene matches: 4. This CDR3 is CASRTGTGSYEQYF. As DNA, the CDR3 is TGTGCCAGCAGAACCGGGACAGGCTCCTACGAGCAGTACTTC.

The CDR3 loop reads CASSSGDRGRNTQYF. In DNA form, the CDR3 reads TGTGCCAGCAGCTCCGGGGACAGGGGGCGAAATACGCAGTATTTT. V gene TRBV11-3 combines with J gene TRBJ2-3, with 12 bases lining up with TRBD1. Trimming removed 4 bases from V and 7 bases from J; junction bases left unmatched: 6. There are 15 residues in the CDR3. The V gene's germline CDR1 is SGHNT and CDR2 YENEEA.

This clone occurred a few times. The V gene is TRBV11-2, the J gene TRBJ1-5, with no clear D. The germline V and J ends were trimmed by 5 bases and 1 base, with 6 bases remaining between them. There are 13 residues in the CDR3. CDR1 is SGHAT, CDR2 FQNNGV, per germline. CDR3 in DNA: TGTGCCAGCAGCCGAGAGAGCAATCAGCCCCAGCATTTT. Translating it yields CASSRESNQPQHF.

The chain couples TRBV18 to TRBJ2-1; 8 positions match TRBD1. The germline V gene encodes CDR1 KGHSH and CDR2 LQKENI. The CDR3 contains 16 residues. J gave up 0 bases and V 5 bases, and 6 bases lay outside the gene matches. CDR3 in amino acids: CASSAGQGGSYNEQFF. Here the CDR3 DNA reads TGTGCCAGCTCAGCCGGACAGGGTGGCTCCTACAATGAGCAGTTCTTC.